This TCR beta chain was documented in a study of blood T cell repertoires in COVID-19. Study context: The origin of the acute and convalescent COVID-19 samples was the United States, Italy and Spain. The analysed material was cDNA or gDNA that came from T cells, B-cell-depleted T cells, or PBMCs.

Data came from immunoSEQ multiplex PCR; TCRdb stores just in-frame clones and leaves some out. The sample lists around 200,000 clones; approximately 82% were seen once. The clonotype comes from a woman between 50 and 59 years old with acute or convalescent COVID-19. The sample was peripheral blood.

CDR3 sequence (DNA): TGTGCCAGTAGTAGGGGACTAGCGGGAGGCCTGTCCCACTACAATGAGCAGTTCTTC. Its translation is CASSRGLAGGLSHYNEQFF. J is TRBJ2-1 and V is TRBV19; 15 bases map to TRBD2. V dropped 4 bases and J dropped 3; count of bases not matched to a gene: 10. From germline, CDR1 is LNHDA and CDR2 SQIVND (reference sequence). CDR3 size: 19 residues. Full variable domain (rest looked up from reference TRBV19 and TRBJ2-1): DGGITQSPKYLFRKEGQNVTLSCEQNLNHDAMYWYRQDPGQGLRLIYYSQIVNDFQKGDIAEGYSVSREKKESFPLTVTSAQKNPTAFYLCASSRGLAGGLSHYNEQFFGPGTRLTVL.